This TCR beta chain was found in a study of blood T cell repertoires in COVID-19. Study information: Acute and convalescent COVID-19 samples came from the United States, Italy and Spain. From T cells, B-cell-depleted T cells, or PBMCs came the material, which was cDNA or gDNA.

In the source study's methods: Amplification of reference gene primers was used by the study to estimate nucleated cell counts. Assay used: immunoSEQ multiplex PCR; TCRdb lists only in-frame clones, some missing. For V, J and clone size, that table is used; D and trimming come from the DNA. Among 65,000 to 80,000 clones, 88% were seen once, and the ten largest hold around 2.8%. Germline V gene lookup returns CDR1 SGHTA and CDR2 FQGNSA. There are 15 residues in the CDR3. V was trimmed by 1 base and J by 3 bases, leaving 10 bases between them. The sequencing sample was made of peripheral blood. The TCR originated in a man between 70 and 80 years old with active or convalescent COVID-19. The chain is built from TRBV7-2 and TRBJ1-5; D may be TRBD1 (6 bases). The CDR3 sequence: CASSLVQGSNQPQHF. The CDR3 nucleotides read TGTGCCAGCAGCTTAGTACAGGGATCCAATCAGCCCCAGCATTTT.